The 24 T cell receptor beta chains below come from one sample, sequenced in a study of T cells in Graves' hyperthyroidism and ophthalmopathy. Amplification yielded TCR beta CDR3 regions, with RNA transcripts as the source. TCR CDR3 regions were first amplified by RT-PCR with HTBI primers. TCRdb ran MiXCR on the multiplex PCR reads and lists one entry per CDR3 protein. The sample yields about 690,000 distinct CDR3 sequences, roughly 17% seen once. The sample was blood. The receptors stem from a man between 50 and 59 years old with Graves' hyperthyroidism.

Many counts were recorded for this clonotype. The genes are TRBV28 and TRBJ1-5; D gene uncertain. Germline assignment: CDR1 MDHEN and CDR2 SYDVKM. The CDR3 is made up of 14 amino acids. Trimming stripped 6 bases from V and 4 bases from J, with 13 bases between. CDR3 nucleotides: TGTGCCAGCAGAAGACACGGAGGTAATCAGCCCCAGCATTTT. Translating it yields CASRRHGGNQPQHF.

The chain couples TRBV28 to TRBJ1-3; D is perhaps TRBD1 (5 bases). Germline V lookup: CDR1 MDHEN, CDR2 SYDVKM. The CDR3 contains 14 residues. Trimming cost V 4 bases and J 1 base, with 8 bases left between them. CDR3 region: CASSSGLSGNTIYF. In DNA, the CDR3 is TGTGCCAGCAGTTCGGGACTGTCTGGAAACACCATATATTTT.

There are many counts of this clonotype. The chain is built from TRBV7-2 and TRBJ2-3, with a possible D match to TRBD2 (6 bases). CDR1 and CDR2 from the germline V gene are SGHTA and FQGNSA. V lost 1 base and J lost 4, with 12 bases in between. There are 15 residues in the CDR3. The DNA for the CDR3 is TGTGCCAGCAGCTTAGGGCCAGGGAGGCCAGATACGCAGTATTTT. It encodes CASSLGPGRPDTQYF.

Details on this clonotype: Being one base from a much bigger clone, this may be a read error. Here the CDR3 reads CSVGGLAEDDTQYF. The CDR3 DNA is TGCAGCGTTGGGGGACTAGCGGAAGATGATACGCAGTATTTT. The chain couples TRBV29-1 to TRBJ2-3, with 11 bases matching TRBD2. Germline V CDR1 and CDR2: SQVTM, ANQGSEA. The CDR3 consists of 14 residues. Trimming removed 4 bases from V and 6 bases from J; junction bases left unmatched: 6.

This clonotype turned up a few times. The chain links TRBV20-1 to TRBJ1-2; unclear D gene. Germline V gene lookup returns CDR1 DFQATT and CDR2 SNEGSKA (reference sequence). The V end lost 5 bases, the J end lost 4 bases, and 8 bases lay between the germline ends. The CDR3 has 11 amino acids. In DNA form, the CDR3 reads TGCAGTGCTCCCGACATCTATGGCTACACCTTC. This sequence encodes CSAPDIYGYTF.

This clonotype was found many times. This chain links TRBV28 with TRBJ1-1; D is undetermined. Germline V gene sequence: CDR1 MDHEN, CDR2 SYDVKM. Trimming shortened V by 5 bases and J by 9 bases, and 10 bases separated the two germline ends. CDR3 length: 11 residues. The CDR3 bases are TGTGCCAGCAGTACTTTGATAAAAGCTTTCTTT. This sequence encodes CASSTLIKAFF.

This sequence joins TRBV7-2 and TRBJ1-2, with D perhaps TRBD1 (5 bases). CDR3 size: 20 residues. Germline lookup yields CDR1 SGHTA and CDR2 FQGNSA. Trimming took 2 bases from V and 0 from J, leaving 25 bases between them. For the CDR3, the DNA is TGTGCCAGCAGCTTACAGGGAACTACCTCGCTCTCTTCAGCTAACTATGGCTACACCTTC. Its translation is CASSLQGTTSLSSANYGYTF.

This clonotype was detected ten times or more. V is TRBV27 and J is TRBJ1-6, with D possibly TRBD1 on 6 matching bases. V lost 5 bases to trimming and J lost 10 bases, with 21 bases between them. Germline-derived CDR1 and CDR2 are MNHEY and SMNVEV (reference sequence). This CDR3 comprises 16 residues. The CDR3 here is CASSLLPGTGSSPLHF. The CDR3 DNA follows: TGTGCCAGCAGTCTACTACCGGGAACAGGGAGCTCACCCCTCCACTTT.

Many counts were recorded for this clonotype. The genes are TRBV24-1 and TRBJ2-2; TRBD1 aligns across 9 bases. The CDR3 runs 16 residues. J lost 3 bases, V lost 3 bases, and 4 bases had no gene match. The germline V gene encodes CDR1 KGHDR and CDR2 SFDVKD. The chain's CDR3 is CATSDPGQGYTGELFF. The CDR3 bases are TGTGCCACCAGTGATCCAGGACAGGGGTACACCGGGGAGCTGTTTTTT.

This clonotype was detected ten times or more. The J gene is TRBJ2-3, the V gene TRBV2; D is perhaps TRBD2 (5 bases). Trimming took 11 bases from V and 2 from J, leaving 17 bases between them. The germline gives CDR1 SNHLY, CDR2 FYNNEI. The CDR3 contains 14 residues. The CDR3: CASLSPSYTDTQYF. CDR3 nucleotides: TGTGCCTCCCTCTCGCCTAGCTACACAGATACGCAGTATTTT.

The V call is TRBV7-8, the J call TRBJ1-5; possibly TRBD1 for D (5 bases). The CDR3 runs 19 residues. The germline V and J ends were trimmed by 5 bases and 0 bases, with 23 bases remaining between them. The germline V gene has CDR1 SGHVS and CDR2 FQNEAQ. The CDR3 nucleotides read TGTGCCAGCAGCCGCTTACGAGTACAGGCTCTTAATAGCAATCAGCCCCAGCATTTT. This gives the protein CASSRLRVQALNSNQPQHF.

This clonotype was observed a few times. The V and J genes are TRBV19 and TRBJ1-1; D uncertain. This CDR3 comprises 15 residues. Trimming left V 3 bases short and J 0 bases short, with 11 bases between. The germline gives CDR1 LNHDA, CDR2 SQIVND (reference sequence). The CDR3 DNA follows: TGTGCCAGTAGTATTGGGTTCAGCATGAACACTGAAGCTTTCTTT. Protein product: CASSIGFSMNTEAFF.

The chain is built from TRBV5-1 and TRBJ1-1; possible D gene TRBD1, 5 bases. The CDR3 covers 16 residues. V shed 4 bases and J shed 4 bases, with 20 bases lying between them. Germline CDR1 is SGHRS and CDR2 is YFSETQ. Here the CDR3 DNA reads TGCGCCAGCAGCGGGAGGGACCCACCCGGGGGCACTGAAGCTTTCTTT. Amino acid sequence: CASSGRDPPGGTEAFF.

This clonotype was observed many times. CDR3 coding DNA: TGTGCCAGCAGTGGTGGACTAGCGGGGAACAATGAGCAGTTCTTC. Protein product: CASSGGLAGNNEQFF. The chain uses TRBV6-1 and TRBJ2-1, with 12 bases identical to TRBD2. Trimming at V came to 4 bases and at J to 5 bases, leaving 3 bases not matched to a gene. Germline loops: CDR1 MNHNS, CDR2 SASEGT. This CDR3 spans 15 amino acids.

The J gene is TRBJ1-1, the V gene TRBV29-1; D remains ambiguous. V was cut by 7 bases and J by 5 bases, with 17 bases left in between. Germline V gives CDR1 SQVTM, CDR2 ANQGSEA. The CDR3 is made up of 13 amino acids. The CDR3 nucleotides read TGCAGCGGAGCCGTTCATTCCTGGACTGAAGCTTTCTTT. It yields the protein CSGAVHSWTEAFF.

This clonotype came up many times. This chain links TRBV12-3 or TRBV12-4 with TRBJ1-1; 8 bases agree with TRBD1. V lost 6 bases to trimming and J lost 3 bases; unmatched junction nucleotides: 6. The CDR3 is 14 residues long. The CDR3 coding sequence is TGTGCCAGCAGCCCCGGACAGGGCTACACTGAAGCTTTCTTT. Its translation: CASSPGQGYTEAFF.

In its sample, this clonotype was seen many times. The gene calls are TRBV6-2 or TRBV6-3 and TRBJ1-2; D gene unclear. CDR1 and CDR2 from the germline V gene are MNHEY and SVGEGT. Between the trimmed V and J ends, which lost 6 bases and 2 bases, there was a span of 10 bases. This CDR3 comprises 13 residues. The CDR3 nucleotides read TGTGCCAGCAGACGAGACACGAACTATGGCTACACCTTC. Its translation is CASRRDTNYGYTF.

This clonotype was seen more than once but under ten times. As DNA, the CDR3 is TGCAGCGTTGGCGCAATCTCCTCTAACTATGGCTACACCTTC. Translation gives CSVGAISSNYGYTF. The chain couples TRBV29-1 to TRBJ1-2; D gene unclear. Trimming left V 4 bases short and J 0 bases short, with 12 bases between. Looked up from germline, CDR1 is SQVTM and CDR2 is ANQGSEA. This CDR3 has 14 amino acids.

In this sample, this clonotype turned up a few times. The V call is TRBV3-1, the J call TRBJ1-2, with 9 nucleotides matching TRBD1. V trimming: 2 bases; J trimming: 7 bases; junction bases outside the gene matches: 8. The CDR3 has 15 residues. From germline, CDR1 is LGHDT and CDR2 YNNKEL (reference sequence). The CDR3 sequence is CASSQLRDRAVGYTF. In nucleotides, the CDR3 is TGTGCCAGCAGCCAACTCCGGGACAGGGCTGTTGGCTACACCTTC.

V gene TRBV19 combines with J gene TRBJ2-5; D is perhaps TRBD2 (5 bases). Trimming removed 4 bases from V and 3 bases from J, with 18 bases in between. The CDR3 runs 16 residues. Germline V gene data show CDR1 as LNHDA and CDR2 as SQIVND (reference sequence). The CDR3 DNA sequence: TGTGCCAGTAGTAGCCGGCGTCTAGCTCATAAAGAGACCCAGTACTTC. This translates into CASSSRRLAHKETQYF.

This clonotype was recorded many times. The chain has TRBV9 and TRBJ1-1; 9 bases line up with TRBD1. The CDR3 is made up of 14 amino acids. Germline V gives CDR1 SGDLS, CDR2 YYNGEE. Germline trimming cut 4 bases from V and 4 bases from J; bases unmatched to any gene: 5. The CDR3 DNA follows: TGTGCCAGCAGCCCGGGACAGGGATTCACTGAAGCTTTCTTT. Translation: CASSPGQGFTEAFF.

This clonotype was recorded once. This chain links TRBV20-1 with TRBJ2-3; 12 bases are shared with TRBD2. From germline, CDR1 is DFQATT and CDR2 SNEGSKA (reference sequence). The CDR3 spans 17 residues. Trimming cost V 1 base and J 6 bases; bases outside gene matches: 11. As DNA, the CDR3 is TGCAGTGCTAGAGGTTCACTAGCGGGAGGACCCGCGGATACGCAGTATTTT. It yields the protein CSARGSLAGGPADTQYF.

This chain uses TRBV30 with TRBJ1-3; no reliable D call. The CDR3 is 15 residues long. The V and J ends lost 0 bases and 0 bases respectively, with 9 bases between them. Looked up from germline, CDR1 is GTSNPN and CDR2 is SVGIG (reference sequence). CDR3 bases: TGTGCCTGGAGTGTGGGCCCGAGCTCTGGAAACACCATATATTTT. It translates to CAWSVGPSSGNTIYF.

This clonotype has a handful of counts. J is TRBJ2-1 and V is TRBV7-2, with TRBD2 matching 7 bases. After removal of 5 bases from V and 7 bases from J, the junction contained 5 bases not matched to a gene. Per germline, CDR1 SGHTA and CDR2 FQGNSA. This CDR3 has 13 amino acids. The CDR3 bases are TGTGCCAGCAGCGTGGGAGGGCCGAATGAGCAGTTCTTC. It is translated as CASSVGGPNEQFF.